The 26 T cell receptor beta chains below were found in one sample sequenced in a study of OX40 agonist ivuxolimab in advanced cancers. TCRdb's copy holds only in-frame clones and misses some; the assay was immunoSEQ multiplex PCR. Of thousands of clones detected, approximately 72% appear once; the ten largest clones hold around 17%. Sequencing used CD4+ or CD8+ T cells sorted from blood, obtained in a trial of the OX40 agonist ivuxolimab. These receptors came from an adult with an advanced solid tumor such as melanoma, head and neck, liver or kidney cancer.

Within the sample, this clone is medium-sized. The CDR3 region is CASTAQGTSWQETQYF. DNA for the CDR3: TGTGCCAGCACCGCCCAGGGGACTAGTTGGCAAGAGACCCAGTACTTC. This chain connects TRBV7-2 to TRBJ2-5; 8 nucleotides match TRBD2. Trimming removed 7 bases from V and 2 bases from J; junction bases left unmatched: 12. There are 16 residues in the CDR3. Germline CDR1 is SGHTA and CDR2 is FQGNSA.

Only a few counts were recorded for this clone. The chain recombines TRBV4-2 with TRBJ2-2; possibly TRBD2 for D (5 bases). V was trimmed by 0 bases and J by 0 bases, leaving 11 bases between them. CDR3 length: 17 residues. Germline lookup yields CDR1 LGHNA and CDR2 YNFKEQ. CDR3 coding DNA: TGTGCCAGCAGCCAAGAAGCGAGGGCCGCGAACACCGGGGAGCTGTTTTTT. Protein sequence: CASSQEARAANTGELFF.

With regard to this clone: Possible read error: a much larger clone is one base away. Other DNA sequences in this specimen translate into the identical CDR3. This chain joins TRBV7-6 and TRBJ2-2, with 7 bases that match TRBD1. Germline V gene sequence: CDR1 SGHVS, CDR2 FNYEAQ. CDR3 size: 16 residues. The CDR3 protein is CASSPQGGRGEGELFF. CDR3 bases: TGTGCCAGCAGCCCACAAGGGGGCAGGGGCGAAGGGGAGCTATTTTTT. The full variable domain, in which reference TRBV7-6 and TRBJ2-2 provide the parts outside the CDR3, is GAGVSQSPRYKVTKRGQDVALRCDPISGHVSLYWYRQALGQGPEFLTYFNYEAQQDKSGLPNDRFSAERPEGSISTLTIQRTEQRDSAMYRCASSPQGGRGEGELFFGEGSRLTVL.

This chain joins TRBV27 and TRBJ2-2; no clear D gene. V lost 7 bases and J 0 bases, leaving 24 bases between the germline ends. Germline lookup yields CDR1 MNHEY and CDR2 SMNVEV (reference sequence). The CDR3 has 19 residues. The CDR3 DNA follows: TGTGCCAGCACTATTCTTAAGACTGGCACCCGTACGAACACCGGGGAGCTGTTTTTT. Translating it yields CASTILKTGTRTNTGELFF.

The chain carries TRBV27 and TRBJ1-2; D gene ambiguous. From germline, CDR1 is MNHEY and CDR2 SMNVEV (reference sequence). Trimming pared 5 bases from V and 5 bases from J, leaving 12 bases between. This CDR3 is 13 amino acids long. CDR3 residues: CASSIHSRYGYTF. The DNA for the CDR3 is TGTGCCAGCAGTATACACAGTAGATATGGCTACACCTTC.

V usage is TRBV2 and J usage is TRBJ2-5; 7 bases line up with TRBD1. CDR3 length: 14 residues. Germline CDR1 SNHLY, CDR2 FYNNEI. Unmatched junction bases numbered 6, after V lost 6 bases and J lost 2 bases. The DNA of the CDR3 is TGTGCCAGCAGACACCCGACAGGGCAAGAGACCCAGTACTTC. This sequence encodes CASRHPTGQETQYF.

The chain has TRBV5-6 and TRBJ1-1; D call uncertain. V gave up 2 bases and J gave up 4 bases, with 6 bases separating them. The CDR3 contains 12 residues. The germline V gene encodes CDR1 SGHDT and CDR2 YYEEEE. The CDR3 sequence: CASSFGSTEAFF. CDR3 nucleotide sequence: TGTGCCAGCAGCTTTGGGAGCACTGAAGCTTTCTTT.

This rearrangement joins TRBV9 to TRBJ1-1; no clear D. Trimming removed 4 bases at V and 0 bases at J, with 16 bases between. The CDR3 loop spans 16 amino acids. Germline values: CDR1 SGDLS, CDR2 YYNGEE. DNA for the CDR3: TGTGCCAGCAGCCACCACAGACGGAACATGAACACTGAAGCTTTCTTT. It is translated as CASSHHRRNMNTEAFF.

The J gene is TRBJ2-7, the V gene TRBV12-5; 7 bases fit TRBD1. Germline V gene sequence: CDR1 LGHNT, CDR2 FRNRAP. With 5 bases clipped from V and 2 bases from J, the junction kept 12 bases outside the gene matches. The CDR3 sequence is 16 residues long. The CDR3 nucleotides are TGTGCTAGTGGTCCGGACCAGACAGGGACGGCCTACGAGCAGTACTTC. It encodes CASGPDQTGTAYEQYF. The whole variable domain, filled in from reference TRBV12-5 and TRBJ2-7, reads DARVTQTPRHKVTEMGQEVTMRCQPILGHNTVFWYRQTMMQGLELLAYFRNRAPLDDSGMPKDRFSAEMPDATLATLKIQPSEPRDSAVYFCASGPDQTGTAYEQYFGPGTRLTVT.

The rearrangement joins TRBV15 to TRBJ2-6; the D gene could be TRBD1 or TRBD2 (6 bases each). The CDR3 covers 18 residues. CDR1 and CDR2 from the germline V gene are LNHNV and YYDKDF (reference sequence). The V end lost 4 bases, the J end lost 0 bases, and 16 bases lay between the germline ends. CDR3 bases: TGTGCCACCAGCAACCTGGAGGGGGGCGGCTCTGGGGCCAACGTCCTGACTTTC. Its protein is CATSNLEGGGSGANVLTF. The full variable domain, with the rest looked up from reference TRBV15 and TRBJ2-6, is DAMVIQNPRYQVTQFGKPVTLSCSQTLNHNVMYWYQQKSSQAPKLLFHYYDKDFNNEADTPDNFQSRRPNTSFCFLDIRSPGLGDTAMYLCATSNLEGGGSGANVLTFGAGSRLTVL.

The chain carries TRBV9 and TRBJ2-7; D not certain. CDR3 length equals 12 residues. V shed 4 bases and J shed 5 bases, with 10 bases lying between them. Germline lookup yields CDR1 SGDLS and CDR2 YYNGEE. Here the CDR3 reads CASSTPGNEQYF. CDR3 in DNA: TGTGCCAGCAGCACCCCAGGAAACGAGCAGTACTTC.

The chain recombines TRBV4-1 with TRBJ1-1; no definite D call. This CDR3 has 13 amino acids. With 6 bases removed from V and 0 bases from J, the gap between germline ends came to 8 bases. Germline V lookup: CDR1 MGHRA, CDR2 YSYEKL. The CDR3 region is CASSPALNTEAFF. DNA of the CDR3: TGCGCCAGCAGTCCGGCCCTGAACACTGAAGCTTTCTTT.

This chain uses TRBV10-1 with TRBJ2-1; the match to TRBD1 covers 7 bases. The CDR3 loop spans 15 amino acids. The V segment lost 4 bases and the J segment 2 bases; nucleotides outside the gene matches: 5. The germline CDR1 and CDR2 sequences are WNHNN and SYGVQD (reference sequence). The CDR3 loop is CASSVTGTAYNEQFF. The CDR3 coding sequence is TGCGCCAGCAGTGTAACCGGGACAGCCTACAATGAGCAGTTCTTC.

The chain is built from TRBV9 and TRBJ2-7, with D tentatively TRBD2 (5 bases). The CDR3 runs 14 residues. V lost 0 bases and J lost 1, with 8 bases in between. Germline lookup yields CDR1 SGDLS and CDR2 YYNGEE. CDR3 residues: CASSVDGLSYEQYF. The CDR3 DNA is TGTGCCAGCAGCGTAGATGGACTTTCCTACGAGCAGTACTTC.

The table lists this clone with a count of one. This rearrangement joins TRBV28 to TRBJ2-7, with 8 bases aligning to TRBD2. V dropped 6 bases and J dropped 3; count of bases not matched to a gene: 19. CDR1 is MDHEN and CDR2 is SYDVKM in the germline V gene. The CDR3 sequence is 18 residues long. CDR3 residues: CASSRSSGGLLGDYEQYF. As DNA, the CDR3 is TGTGCCAGCAGCAGGTCAAGCGGGGGCCTTTTGGGTGACTACGAGCAGTACTTC.

The chain has TRBV27 and TRBJ2-7; D might be TRBD2 (6 bases). V gave up 5 bases and J gave up 4 bases, with 15 bases separating them. The germline CDR1 and CDR2 sequences are MNHEY and SMNVEV (reference sequence). There are 14 residues in the CDR3. CDR3 in DNA: TGTGCCAGCAGTCTAAGCGGGTCTGGTTACGAGCAGTACTTC. Translated, it gives CASSLSGSGYEQYF.

The chain joins TRBV14 to TRBJ2-7; D ambiguous. Trimming removed 4 bases from V and 3 bases from J, with 4 bases in between. The CDR3 is 11 residues long. Germline CDR1 is SGHDN and CDR2 is FVKESK. CDR3 protein: CASSRSYEQYF. CDR3 in DNA: TGTGCCAGCAGCCGGAGCTACGAGCAGTACTTC.

The chain recombines TRBV5-1 with TRBJ2-1; D unresolved. The CDR3 covers 16 residues. CDR1 is SGHRS and CDR2 is YFSETQ in the germline V gene. Trimming cost V 4 bases and J 6 bases, with 20 bases left between them. As DNA, the CDR3 is TGCGCCAGCAGCCTCCCCGTGGCCAGTTCTTCCAATGAGCAGTTCTTC. Its protein product is CASSLPVASSSNEQFF. Full variable domain (rest looked up from reference TRBV5-1 and TRBJ2-1): KAGVTQTPRYLIKTRGQQVTLSCSPISGHRSVSWYQQTPGQGLQFLFEYFSETQRNKGNFPGRFSGRQFSNSRSEMNVSTLELGDSALYLCASSLPVASSSNEQFFGPGTRLTVL.

This rearrangement joins TRBV27 to TRBJ2-1, with 11 nucleotides matching TRBD1. The germline CDR1 and CDR2 sequences are MNHEY and SMNVEV (reference sequence). V was clipped by 3 bases and J by 9 bases; unmatched bases: 1. The CDR3 extends over 13 amino acids. The DNA of the CDR3 is TGTGCCAGCAGTTTCGGGACAGGGGGTGAGCAGTTCTTC. Residues: CASSFGTGGEQFF.

This clone was seen more than once but under ten times. The chain recombines TRBV7-9 with TRBJ1-5, with D possibly TRBD1 on 5 matching bases. The CDR3 has 16 residues. CDR1 is SEHNR and CDR2 is FQNEAQ in the germline V gene (reference sequence). Trimming took 4 bases from V and 2 from J, leaving 15 bases between them. The CDR3 nucleotides read TGTGCCAGCAGCTCTACCACGGGGGACGGCAATCAGCCCCAGCATTTT. It encodes CASSSTTGDGNQPQHF.

The J gene is TRBJ2-3, the V gene TRBV4-2; no clear D gene. V dropped 1 base and J dropped 2 bases, with 7 bases sitting between them. Per the germline V gene, CDR1 is LGHNA and CDR2 is YNFKEQ. The CDR3 has 14 residues. As DNA, the CDR3 is TGTGCCAGCAGCCAAGCCTTTTCCACAGATACGCAGTATTTT. Its protein is CASSQAFSTDTQYF.

This chain connects TRBV2 to TRBJ1-1, with 9 bases fitting TRBD1. The CDR3 loop spans 14 amino acids. CDR1 SNHLY and CDR2 FYNNEI come from the germline V gene. J gave up 3 bases and V 1 base, and 0 bases lay outside the gene matches. The CDR3 DNA is TGTGCCAGCAGTGAAGGACAGGGGGACACTGAAGCTTTCTTT. It specifies CASSEGQGDTEAFF.

This clone has a handful of counts. Other DNA variants within this sample encode the same CDR3. This rearrangement joins TRBV13 to TRBJ1-3, with D uncertain. The V and J ends lost 5 bases and 0 bases respectively, with 11 bases between them. The germline V gene encodes CDR1 PRHDT and CDR2 FYEKMQ (reference sequence). The CDR3 is 15 amino acids. The CDR3 bases are TGTGCCAGCAGCCCCGACCGGGGCTCTGGAAACACCATATATTTT. It encodes CASSPDRGSGNTIYF.

By its share, this clone is large. The chain couples TRBV9 to TRBJ2-5; D unclear. V was trimmed by 0 bases and J by 0 bases, leaving 6 bases between them. Germline loops: CDR1 SGDLS, CDR2 YYNGEE. The CDR3 is 14 amino acids. The CDR3 DNA follows: TGTGCCAGCAGCGTAGGTTCCAACCAAGAGACCCAGTACTTC. Translated, it gives CASSVGSNQETQYF.

This chain links TRBV5-1 with TRBJ2-5; D ambiguous. Trimming removed 0 bases at V and 1 base at J, with 4 bases between. CDR1 is SGHRS and CDR2 is YFSETQ in the germline V gene. This CDR3 comprises 13 residues. This CDR3 is CASSLDPQETQYF. CDR3 bases: TGCGCCAGCAGCTTGGATCCCCAAGAGACCCAGTACTTC.

This rearrangement joins TRBV7-9 to TRBJ2-7; 8 bases align to TRBD1. This CDR3 is 15 amino acids long. The ends lost 5 bases at V and 3 bases at J; junction bases unmatched: 9. Germline V CDR1 and CDR2: SEHNR, FQNEAQ (reference sequence). CDR3 residues: CASSTTGGMGYEQYF. CDR3 coding DNA: TGTGCCAGCAGCACCACAGGGGGAATGGGCTACGAGCAGTACTTC.